Presented here are 15 T cell receptor beta chains from one specimen sequenced in a study of T-cell reconstitution after alpha-beta-depleted transplantation in children. Construction of the TCRbeta library involved unique molecular identifiers. Via MiXCR, TCRdb re-called the PCR reads, giving one row per CDR3 protein. The table has around 200,000 distinct CDR3 sequences, approximately 7% seen once. This material consisted of PBMCs from the stem cell graft donor, taken from the stem cell graft. These receptors were collected from a human donor who donated a stem cell graft to a child with Wiskott-Aldrich syndrome.

The chain combines TRBV27 with TRBJ2-7, with TRBD2 identical over 8 bases. The CDR3 length is 16 residues. J gave up 2 bases and V 6 bases, and 12 bases lay outside the gene matches. CDR1 and CDR2 from the germline V gene are MNHEY and SMNVEV (reference sequence). The CDR3 nucleotides read TGTGCCAGCAGCTCCTCCCTCCTAGCGGGCACCTACGAGCAGTACTTC. Amino acid sequence: CASSSSLLAGTYEQYF.

This clonotype was recorded a few times. The gene calls are TRBV29-1 and TRBJ1-5, with D unresolved. The V gene lost 6 bases and the J gene lost 0 bases, with 9 bases spanning the gap. CDR1 is SQVTM, CDR2 ANQGSEA, per germline. This CDR3 has 13 residues. The CDR3 sequence: CSVTGNSNQPQHF. Written as DNA, the CDR3 is TGCAGCGTGACGGGAAATAGCAATCAGCCCCAGCATTTT.

This clonotype was observed many times. The chain employs TRBV28 and TRBJ2-1; TRBD2 might be the D (7 bases). Germline lookup yields CDR1 MDHEN and CDR2 SYDVKM. The germline V and J ends were trimmed by 7 bases and 3 bases, with 13 bases remaining between them. The CDR3 totals 14 residues. DNA for the CDR3: TGTGCCAGCACTGAGCGGGACAACTACAATGAGCAGTTCTTC. It specifies CASTERDNYNEQFF.

This clonotype was seen ten or more times. The chain is built from TRBV7-6 and TRBJ1-6; possible D gene TRBD1, 6 bases. V was clipped by 4 bases and J by 0 bases, with 13 bases between them. Germline V lookup: CDR1 SGHVS, CDR2 FNYEAQ. The CDR3 has 17 amino acids. The CDR3 sequence: CASSSRADSSYNSPLHF. The DNA for the CDR3 is TGTGCCAGCAGCTCCCGGGCGGACAGCTCCTATAATTCACCCCTCCACTTT.

In this sample, this clonotype turned up a few times. The chain combines TRBV7-2 with TRBJ2-7, with D possibly TRBD1 on 6 matching bases. Germline V gene lookup returns CDR1 SGHTA and CDR2 FQGNSA. The CDR3 length is 14 residues. Trimming left V 3 bases short and J 0 bases short, with 9 bases between. CDR3 loop: CASSFTGFSYEQYF. CDR3 DNA sequence: TGTGCCAGCAGCTTTACAGGGTTCTCCTACGAGCAGTACTTC. The full variable domain, rest sourced from reference TRBV7-2 and TRBJ2-7, is GAGVSQSPSNKVTEKGKDVELRCDPISGHTALYWYRQSLGQGLEFLIYFQGNSAPDKSGLPSDRFSAERTGGSVSTLTIQRTQQEDSAVYLCASSFTGFSYEQYFGPGTRLTVT.

This clonotype was seen ten or more times. The chain recombines TRBV27 with TRBJ2-5; TRBD1 is a possible D gene (5 bases). The CDR3 runs 13 residues. V was cut by 9 bases and J by 2 bases, with 13 bases left in between. Per germline, CDR1 MNHEY and CDR2 SMNVEV (reference sequence). CDR3 sequence: CASSQGSQETQYF. CDR3 DNA sequence: TGTGCCAGTTCCCAGGGATCACAAGAGACCCAGTACTTC.

This clonotype has at least ten counts. V is TRBV4-2 and J is TRBJ2-1, with TRBD2 as a possible D gene (5 bases). In germline, CDR1 is LGHNA, CDR2 YNFKEQ. V was trimmed by 0 bases and J by 8 bases, leaving 14 bases between them. This CDR3 contains 15 residues. The CDR3 is CASSQENSPRDEQFF. CDR3 nucleotide sequence: TGTGCCAGCAGCCAAGAGAATAGCCCGAGGGATGAGCAGTTCTTC.

This clonotype was recorded at least ten times. The chain is built from TRBV20-1 and TRBJ1-5; D possibly corresponds to TRBD1 (5 bases). Germline V gene data show CDR1 as DFQATT and CDR2 as SNEGSKA (reference sequence). V was pared by 5 bases and J by 0 bases, with 17 bases between. The CDR3 runs to 16 residues. CDR3 region: CSAHDAGKYSNQPQHF. Written as DNA, the CDR3 is TGCAGTGCTCACGACGCAGGGAAGTATAGCAATCAGCCCCAGCATTTT.

This chain connects TRBV5-5 to TRBJ2-2, with TRBD1 matching over 10 bases. The CDR3 is made up of 16 amino acids. The V and J ends lost 0 bases and 6 bases, in that order; junction bases with no gene match: 5. Germline V gene sequence: CDR1 SGHKS, CDR2 YYEKEE (reference sequence). The CDR3 region has the DNA TGTGCCAGCAGCTTGGGGGACAGGGGAAGGCCCGGGGAGCTGTTTTTT. Amino acids: CASSLGDRGRPGELFF.

This clonotype was found many times. This chain uses TRBV9 with TRBJ2-1; unclear D gene. CDR1 SGDLS and CDR2 YYNGEE come from the germline V gene. The CDR3 runs to 14 residues. Trimming shortened V by 3 bases and J by 0 bases, and 7 bases separated the two germline ends. This CDR3 reads CASSGLGSYNEQFF. DNA for the CDR3: TGTGCCAGCAGCGGACTGGGCTCCTACAATGAGCAGTTCTTC.

This clonotype appeared a few times. The rearrangement joins TRBV30 to TRBJ2-1; D not certain. With 4 bases removed from V and 9 bases from J, the gap between germline ends came to 19 bases. CDR3 length: 14 amino acids. Germline CDR1 and CDR2: GTSNPN and SVGIG (reference sequence). In DNA, the CDR3 is TGTGCCTGGATCCCCACCGTCAGTTTCGTTGAGCAGTTCTTC. The encoded protein is CAWIPTVSFVEQFF.

This clonotype was counted ten times or more. V and J are TRBV5-6 and TRBJ2-4; no clear D gene. The V end was cut by 4 bases, the J end by 0 bases, with 14 bases between. Germline V gene lookup returns CDR1 SGHDT and CDR2 YYEEEE. The CDR3 runs 16 residues. CDR3 nucleotide sequence: TGTGCCAGCAGCCCTTACACCCTACTAGCCAAAAACATTCAGTACTTC. It translates to CASSPYTLLAKNIQYF.

The table lists this clonotype with many counts. V and J are TRBV6-1 and TRBJ1-5; 9 bases are a match to TRBD1. Germline V gives CDR1 MNHNS, CDR2 SASEGT. V gave up 3 bases and J gave up 11 bases; unmatched junction bases: 8. The CDR3 spans 14 residues. CDR3 residues: CASSEPGTGFSQHF. In nucleotides, the CDR3 is TGTGCCAGCAGTGAGCCCGGGACAGGGTTTTCCCAGCATTTT.

The sample holds many counts of this clonotype. The V and J genes are TRBV6-6 and TRBJ1-1; no clear D. V was cut by 2 bases and J by 2 bases, with 6 bases left in between. Germline values: CDR1 MNHNY, CDR2 SVGAGI (reference sequence). The CDR3 has 13 amino acids. Here the CDR3 reads CASSYGPNTEAFF. The CDR3 DNA reads as TGTGCCAGCAGTTACGGACCCAACACTGAAGCTTTCTTT.

This clonotype has just a few counts. This chain connects TRBV20-1 to TRBJ1-1; D gene ambiguous. This CDR3 region has 12 residues. The V and J ends lost 6 bases and 2 bases respectively, with 10 bases between them. Germline CDR1 reads DFQATT; CDR2 reads SNEGSKA (reference sequence). The CDR3 coding sequence is TGCAGTGCGCACCTCCATAACACTGAAGCTTTCTTT. Its translation is CSAHLHNTEAFF.